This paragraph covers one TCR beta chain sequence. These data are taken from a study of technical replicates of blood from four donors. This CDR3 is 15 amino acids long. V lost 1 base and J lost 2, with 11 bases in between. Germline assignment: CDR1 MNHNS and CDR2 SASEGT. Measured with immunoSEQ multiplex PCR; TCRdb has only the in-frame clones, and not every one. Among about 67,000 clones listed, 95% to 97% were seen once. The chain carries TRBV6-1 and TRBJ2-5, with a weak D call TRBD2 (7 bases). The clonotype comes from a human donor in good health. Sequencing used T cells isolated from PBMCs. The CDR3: CASSEGGGQQETQYF. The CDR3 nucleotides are TGTGCCAGCAGTGAAGGCGGGGGCCAGCAAGAGACCCAGTACTTC.